This T cell receptor (beta chain) was observed in a study of OX40 agonist ivuxolimab in advanced cancers. Study in general: It was ivuxolimab, an agonistic anti-OX40 (CD134) antibody, that patients were treated with. Whole-study findings and limits: Partial responders treated at 0.1-3.0 mg/kg exhibited clonal expansion among the lowest measured.

Repertoires were generated with immunoSEQ multiplex PCR, while TCRdb's copy carries only in-frame clones and drops some. The table lists some 68,000 clones, about 90% of them singletons. Germline V gene data show CDR1 as SGHDN and CDR2 as FVKESK. This CDR3 is 13 amino acids long. The V and J ends lost 5 bases and 3 bases respectively, with 8 bases between them. The sampling schedule covered blood at baseline, cycle 4 day 1, and cycle 7 day 1. This clone was recorded only once. The antigen is undetermined. The sample here was CD4+ or CD8+ T cells sorted from blood, taken in a trial of the OX40 agonist ivuxolimab. The rearrangement joins TRBV14 to TRBJ1-5, with D possibly matching TRBD1 (5 bases). This receptor was taken from an adult with an advanced solid tumor such as melanoma, head and neck, liver or kidney cancer. The CDR3 DNA follows: TGTGCCAGCAGCGGGGGGACCAATCAGCCCCAGCATTTT. Its protein is CASSGGTNQPQHF. Together with reference TRBV14 and TRBJ1-5, the CDR3 gives the full variable domain: EAGVTQFPSHSVIEKGQTVTLRCDPISGHDNLYWYRRVMGKEIKFLLHFVKESKQDESGMPNNRFLAERTGGTYSTLKVQPAELEDSGVYFCASSGGTNQPQHFGDGTRLSIL.